The sequence of this TCR beta chain was determined in a study of cytomegalovirus exposure and HLA in healthy donors. A multiplex PCR was run with 60 Vbeta primers and 13 Jbeta primers. Sequencing was performed with immunoSEQ multiplex PCR; in TCRdb, only in-frame clones are kept and a portion is missing. Of 150,000 to 250,000 clones listed, 82% were seen once; the top ten hold roughly 0.098%. With V trimmed by 0 bases and J by 0 bases, 1 base remained unmatched. The CDR3 totals 15 residues. CDR1 MNHEY and CDR2 SVGAGI come from the germline V gene. The clonotype comes from a boy aged 2 to 10 in good health and CMV-seronegative. Sequences were obtained from PBMCs. The chain is built from TRBV6-5 and TRBJ1-2; 7 bases are a match to TRBD1. The CDR3 here is CASSYSGQPNYGYTF. The CDR3 DNA sequence: TGTGCCAGCAGTTACTCGGGACAGCCTAACTATGGCTACACCTTC.